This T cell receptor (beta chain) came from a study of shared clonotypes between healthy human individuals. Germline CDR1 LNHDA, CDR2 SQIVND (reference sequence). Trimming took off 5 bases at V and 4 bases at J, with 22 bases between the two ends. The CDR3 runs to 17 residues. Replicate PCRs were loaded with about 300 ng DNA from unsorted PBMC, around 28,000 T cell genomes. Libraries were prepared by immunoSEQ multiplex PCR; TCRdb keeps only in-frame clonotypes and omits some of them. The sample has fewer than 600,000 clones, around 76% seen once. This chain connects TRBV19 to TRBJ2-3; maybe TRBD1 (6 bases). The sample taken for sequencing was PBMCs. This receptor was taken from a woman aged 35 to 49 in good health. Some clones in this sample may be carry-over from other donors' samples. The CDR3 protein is CASSRKVTDGGPDTQYF. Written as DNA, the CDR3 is TGTGCCAGTAGTCGGAAGGTGACAGATGGGGGCCCAGATACGCAGTATTTT.